The 26 T cell receptor beta chains in this list originate from one sample, sequenced in a study of T cell responses to AZD1222 COVID-19 vaccine. Data came from immunoSEQ multiplex PCR; TCRdb stores just in-frame clones and leaves some out. Altogether roughly 100,000 clones are present, about 88% being singletons, with the ten largest covering about an eighth. The sample consisted of peripheral blood, taken on day 0 of AZD1222 vaccination. These receptors were collected from an adult in good health.

The rearrangement links TRBV27 to TRBJ1-2; no definite D call. The CDR3 consists of 14 residues. From germline, CDR1 is MNHEY and CDR2 SMNVEV (reference sequence). The V gene lost 3 bases and the J gene lost 4 bases, with 12 bases spanning the gap. As DNA, the CDR3 is TGTGCCAGCAGTTTGGGGAATACCGGCTATGGCTACACCTTC. It yields the protein CASSLGNTGYGYTF.

The chain uses TRBV5-1 and TRBJ2-7; D unresolved. Germline CDR1 reads SGHRS; CDR2 reads YFSETQ. This CDR3 spans 16 amino acids. V was shortened by 7 bases and J by 0 bases, with 20 bases between the two germline ends. The CDR3 nucleotides are TGCGCCAGCCATCGTTCTCCATGGCCAGACTCCTACGAGCAGTACTTC. This codes for CASHRSPWPDSYEQYF.

The genes are TRBV11-2 and TRBJ1-3; TRBD1 is a possible D gene (5 bases). This CDR3 contains 18 residues. Germline V gene data show CDR1 as SGHAT and CDR2 as FQNNGV. V was cut by 3 bases and J by 0 bases, with 18 bases left in between. The CDR3 reads CASSFRTRALFSGNTIYF. The DNA for the CDR3 is TGTGCCAGCAGCTTCCGGACACGAGCCCTTTTCTCTGGAAACACCATATATTTT.

This clone was observed a few times. This chain links TRBV5-1 with TRBJ2-7; maybe TRBD2 (5 bases). This CDR3 region has 13 residues. CDR1 SGHRS and CDR2 YFSETQ come from the germline V gene. V gave up 4 bases and J gave up 3 bases, with 11 bases separating them. This CDR3 reads CASSHGRDYEQYF. The CDR3 bases are TGCGCCAGCAGCCACGGACGGGACTACGAGCAGTACTTC.

The V call is TRBV9, the J call TRBJ2-2, with D possibly matching TRBD2 (5 bases). The germline gives CDR1 SGDLS, CDR2 YYNGEE. There are 15 residues in the CDR3. Trimming shortened V by 2 bases and J by 2 bases, and 10 bases separated the two germline ends. The CDR3 coding sequence is TGTGCCAGCAGCGTCAAGGGAGCTAACACCGGGGAGCTGTTTTTT. It codes for CASSVKGANTGELFF.

The V and J genes are TRBV6-1 and TRBJ1-2, with TRBD1 identical over 7 bases. V was pared by 1 base and J by 7 bases, with 6 bases of the junction left unmatched. This CDR3 spans 14 amino acids. The germline V gene has CDR1 MNHNS and CDR2 SASEGT. CDR3 sequence reads: CASSEEGGWGGYTF. The CDR3 DNA follows: TGTGCCAGCAGTGAAGAAGGGGGCTGGGGTGGCTACACCTTC.

This clone has just one count. The V call is TRBV5-4, the J call TRBJ2-7, with TRBD1 identical over 8 bases. The V gene's germline CDR1 is SGHNT and CDR2 YYREEE (reference sequence). With V trimmed by 1 base and J by 7 bases, 10 bases remained unmatched. The CDR3 has 15 amino acids. Here the CDR3 reads CASSLKSQGAGEQYF. The CDR3 region has the DNA TGTGCCAGCAGCTTGAAATCGCAGGGGGCGGGAGAGCAGTACTTC.

This clone was seen just once. This chain links TRBV4-1 with TRBJ2-1; 8 bases map to TRBD1. The V gene end was trimmed by 4 bases and the J gene end by 6 bases; junction bases not matched to a gene: 14. CDR1 is MGHRA, CDR2 YSYEKL, per germline. CDR3 length equals 17 residues. For the CDR3, the DNA is TGCGCCAGCAGCCCCCGCGAATTGGGACAGGCTAGCAATGAGCAGTTCTTC. The encoded protein is CASSPRELGQASNEQFF.

The J gene is TRBJ2-7, the V gene TRBV19; D uncertain. This CDR3 has 14 residues. The V gene's germline CDR1 is LNHDA and CDR2 SQIVND (reference sequence). V was cut by 6 bases and J by 1 base, with 13 bases left in between. The CDR3: CASSPRSESYEQYF. DNA for the CDR3: TGTGCCAGTAGCCCTCGATCAGAGTCCTACGAGCAGTACTTC.

The genes are TRBV11-3 and TRBJ2-5; D remains unclear. CDR1 is SGHNT, CDR2 YENEEA, per germline. V lost 1 base and J lost 4, with 1 base in between. The CDR3 has 11 amino acids. CDR3 loop: CASSLGETQYF. The CDR3 nucleotides read TGTGCCAGCAGCTTAGGAGAGACCCAGTACTTC.

The rearrangement links TRBV6-5 to TRBJ2-3; 8 bases line up with TRBD2. This CDR3 has 16 residues. Germline trimming cut 4 bases from V and 9 bases from J; bases unmatched to any gene: 15. CDR1 is MNHEY, CDR2 SVGAGI, per germline. The CDR3 bases are TGTGCCAGCAGTTCGGCGACGGGGGGGCCGGGAGTCACGCAGTATTTT. Translating it yields CASSSATGGPGVTQYF.

The CDR3, as DNA: TGTGCCAGCAGCTTAGGTTCCAACTCGGGTGGCTACACCTTC. Translated: CASSLGSNSGGYTF. V is TRBV7-3 and J is TRBJ1-2; D gene ambiguous. V lost 2 bases and J 7 bases, leaving 14 bases between the germline ends. Germline V gene sequence: CDR1 SGHTA, CDR2 FQGTGA. This CDR3 comprises 14 residues.

The chain uses TRBV11-1 and TRBJ1-1; no definite D call. V was clipped by 1 base and J by 11 bases, with 20 bases between them. The CDR3 contains 15 residues. Germline CDR1 is SGHAT and CDR2 is FQDESV (reference sequence). The CDR3 sequence is CASSLGVAGPRVAFF. CDR3 sequence (DNA): TGTGCCAGCAGCTTAGGTGTCGCAGGTCCGCGGGTGGCTTTCTTT.

V gene TRBV19 combines with J gene TRBJ2-3; TRBD1 matches 8 bases. The V gene end was trimmed by 7 bases and the J gene end by 11 bases; junction bases not matched to a gene: 8. This CDR3 region has 12 residues. Germline assignment: CDR1 LNHDA and CDR2 SQIVND (reference sequence). The CDR3 nucleotides are TGTGCCAGTAACGACCGGACAGGGTGGCAGTATTTT. Translated: CASNDRTGWQYF.

The chain recombines TRBV6-5 with TRBJ2-7; D is ambiguous. V lost 6 bases to trimming and J lost 2 bases, with 11 bases between them. The CDR3 sequence is 13 residues long. In germline, CDR1 is MNHEY, CDR2 SVGAGI. The CDR3 region has the DNA TGTGCCAGCAGCCTTGGGATCGCCTACGAGCAGTACTTC. This sequence encodes CASSLGIAYEQYF.

The chain links TRBV4-2 to TRBJ2-7; TRBD1 agrees at 10 bases. The V gene end was trimmed by 1 base and the J gene end by 3 bases; junction bases not matched to a gene: 3. The CDR3 consists of 15 residues. From germline, CDR1 is LGHNA and CDR2 YNFKEQ. The DNA of the CDR3 is TGTGCCAGCAGCCAAGCTGGACAGGGGGTCTACGAGCAGTACTTC. It yields the protein CASSQAGQGVYEQYF.

Only one count was recorded for this clone. The chain recombines TRBV7-7 with TRBJ1-1, with a weak D call TRBD1 (6 bases). Trimming removed 5 bases at V and 8 bases at J, with 24 bases between. The CDR3 spans 16 residues. Germline V CDR1 and CDR2: SSHAT, FNYEAQ (reference sequence). Here the CDR3 reads CASSPLQGDGAEEAFF. The CDR3 region has the DNA TGTGCCAGCAGCCCCCTACAGGGAGACGGAGCTGAAGAAGCTTTCTTT.

The rearrangement links TRBV2 to TRBJ2-5; D gene unclear. The V end lost 3 bases, the J end lost 1 base, and 9 bases lay between the germline ends. The CDR3 sequence is 14 residues long. Germline-derived CDR1 and CDR2 are SNHLY and FYNNEI. The CDR3 spells CASSDRRAQETQYF. The CDR3, as DNA: TGTGCCAGCAGTGACCGTCGGGCCCAAGAGACCCAGTACTTC.

J is TRBJ1-4 and V is TRBV13; D is perhaps TRBD1 (5 bases). Germline lookup yields CDR1 PRHDT and CDR2 FYEKMQ (reference sequence). The CDR3 has 15 amino acids. Trimming removed 5 bases at V and 7 bases at J, with 17 bases between. The CDR3 nucleotides are TGTGCCAGCAGCCGCCCCACAGGCGGGGGTGAAAAACTGTTTTTT. It translates to CASSRPTGGGEKLFF.

This rearrangement joins TRBV11-2 to TRBJ1-2; D unresolved. Trimming took off 1 base at V and 2 bases at J, with 5 bases between the two ends. The CDR3 runs 13 residues. Germline loops: CDR1 SGHAT, CDR2 FQNNGV. The CDR3: CASSLAGNYGYTF. The CDR3 DNA sequence: TGTGCCAGCAGCTTAGCCGGAAACTATGGCTACACCTTC.

This rearrangement joins TRBV18 to TRBJ2-5, with TRBD2 matching over 7 bases. The CDR3 length is 14 residues. V was pared by 3 bases and J by 3 bases, with 4 bases of the junction left unmatched. The germline gives CDR1 KGHSH, CDR2 LQKENI. CDR3: CASSPELAEETQYF. Written as DNA, the CDR3 is TGTGCCAGCTCACCGGAGCTAGCGGAAGAGACCCAGTACTTC.

This clone was recorded only once. This chain joins TRBV7-2 and TRBJ1-1, with a weak D call TRBD1 (5 bases). Trimming cost V 0 bases and J 4 bases, with 6 bases left between them. The CDR3 extends over 13 amino acids. The germline V gene encodes CDR1 SGHTA and CDR2 FQGNSA. The CDR3 nucleotides are TGTGCCAGCAGCTTAGCAAGGGGCACTGAAGCTTTCTTT. This gives the protein CASSLARGTEAFF. Full variable domain (outside the CDR3, taken from reference TRBV7-2 and TRBJ1-1): GAGVSQSPSNKVTEKGKDVELRCDPISGHTALYWYRQSLGQGLEFLIYFQGNSAPDKSGLPSDRFSAERTGGSVSTLTIQRTQQEDSAVYLCASSLARGTEAFFGQGTRLTVV.

The chain has TRBV5-1 and TRBJ2-7, with 7 bases fitting TRBD1. Germline V lookup: CDR1 SGHRS, CDR2 YFSETQ. The CDR3 loop spans 16 amino acids. J was trimmed by 2 bases and V by 4 bases; bases with no gene match: 12. CDR3 sequence: CASSPPSGQSTYEQYF. DNA for the CDR3: TGCGCCAGCAGCCCCCCTTCGGGACAGAGTACCTACGAGCAGTACTTC.

V gene TRBV9 combines with J gene TRBJ1-6; D remains unclear. V lost 4 bases, J lost 0 bases, and 5 bases lay in between. There are 14 residues in the CDR3. Per germline, CDR1 SGDLS and CDR2 YYNGEE. The DNA for the CDR3 is TGTGCCAGCAGCCTAAGCTCCTATAATTCACCCCTCCACTTT. As protein: CASSLSSYNSPLHF.

The chain links TRBV6-2 or TRBV6-3 to TRBJ1-1; possibly TRBD1 for D (5 bases). The CDR3 totals 14 residues. The ends were cut back, 3 bases at V and 5 bases at J, with 13 bases in the middle. Looked up from germline, CDR1 is MNHEY and CDR2 is SVGEGT. CDR3 region: CASSYAAGVTEAFF. The DNA for the CDR3 is TGTGCCAGCAGTTATGCGGCGGGGGTGACTGAAGCTTTCTTT.

This chain connects TRBV3-1 (or the pseudogene TRBV3-2) to TRBJ1-2; no clear D. This CDR3 comprises 14 residues. Germline V gene data show CDR1 as LGHDT and CDR2 as YNNKEL (reference sequence). V was clipped by 1 base and J by 2 bases, with 8 bases between them. The CDR3 sequence is CASSQGAANYGYTF. CDR3 DNA: TGTGCCAGCAGCCAAGGAGCAGCCAACTATGGCTACACCTTC.